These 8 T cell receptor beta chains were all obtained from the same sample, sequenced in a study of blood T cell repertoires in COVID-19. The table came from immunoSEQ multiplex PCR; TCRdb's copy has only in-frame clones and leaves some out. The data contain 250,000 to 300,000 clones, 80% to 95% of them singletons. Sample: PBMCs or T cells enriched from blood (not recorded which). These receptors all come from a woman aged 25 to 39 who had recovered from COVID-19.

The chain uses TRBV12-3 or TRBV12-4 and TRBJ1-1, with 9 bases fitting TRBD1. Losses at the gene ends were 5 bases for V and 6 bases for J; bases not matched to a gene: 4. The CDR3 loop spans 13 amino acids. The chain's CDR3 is CASSMGQGAEAFF. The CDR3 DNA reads TGTGCCAGCAGTATGGGACAGGGCGCTGAAGCTTTCTTT.

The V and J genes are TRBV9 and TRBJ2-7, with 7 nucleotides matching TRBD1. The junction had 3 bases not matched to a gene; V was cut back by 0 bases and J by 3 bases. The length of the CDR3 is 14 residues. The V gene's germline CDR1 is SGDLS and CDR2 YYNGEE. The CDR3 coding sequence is TGTGCCAGCAGCGTAGCTGGGACAGACTACGAGCAGTACTTC. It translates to CASSVAGTDYEQYF.

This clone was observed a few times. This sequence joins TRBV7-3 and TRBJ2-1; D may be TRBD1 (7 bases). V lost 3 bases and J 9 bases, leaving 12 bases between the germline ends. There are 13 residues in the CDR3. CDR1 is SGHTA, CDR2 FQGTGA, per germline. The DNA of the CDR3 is TGTGCCAGCAGCTTCAGACAGGGAGGTGAGCAGTTCTTC. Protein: CASSFRQGGEQFF.

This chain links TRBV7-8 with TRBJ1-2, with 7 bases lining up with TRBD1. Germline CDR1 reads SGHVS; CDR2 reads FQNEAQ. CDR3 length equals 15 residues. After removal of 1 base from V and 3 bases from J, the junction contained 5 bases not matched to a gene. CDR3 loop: CASSLEGAEYYGYTF. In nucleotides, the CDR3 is TGTGCCAGCAGCTTAGAGGGGGCCGAATACTATGGCTACACCTTC. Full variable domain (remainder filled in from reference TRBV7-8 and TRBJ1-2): GAGVSQSPRYKVAKRGQDVALRCDPISGHVSLFWYQQALGQGPEFLTYFQNEAQLDKSGLPSDRFFAERPEGSVSTLKIQRTQQEDSAVYLCASSLEGAEYYGYTFGSGTRLTVV.

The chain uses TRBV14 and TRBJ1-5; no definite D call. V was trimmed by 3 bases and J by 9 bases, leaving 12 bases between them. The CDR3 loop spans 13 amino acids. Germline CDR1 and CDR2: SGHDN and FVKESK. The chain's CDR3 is CASSQSLNGPQHF. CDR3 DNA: TGTGCCAGCAGCCAGTCCCTAAACGGGCCCCAGCATTTT.

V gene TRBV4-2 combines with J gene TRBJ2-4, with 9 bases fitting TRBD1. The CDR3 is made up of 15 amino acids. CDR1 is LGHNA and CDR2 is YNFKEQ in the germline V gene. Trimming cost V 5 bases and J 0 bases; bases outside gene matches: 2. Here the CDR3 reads CASSEGQGAKNIQYF. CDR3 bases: TGTGCCAGCAGCGAGGGACAGGGAGCCAAAAACATTCAGTACTTC.

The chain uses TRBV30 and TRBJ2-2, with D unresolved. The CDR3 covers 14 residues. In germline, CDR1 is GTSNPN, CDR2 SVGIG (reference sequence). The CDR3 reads CALSSETNTGELFF. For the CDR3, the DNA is TGTGCTCTATCCAGCGAAACTAACACCGGGGAGCTGTTTTTT.

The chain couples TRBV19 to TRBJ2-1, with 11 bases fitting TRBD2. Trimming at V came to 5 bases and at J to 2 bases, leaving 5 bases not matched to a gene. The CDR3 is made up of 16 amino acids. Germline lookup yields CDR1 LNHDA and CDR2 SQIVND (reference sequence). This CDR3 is CASSLSGRGPYNEQFF. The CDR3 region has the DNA TGTGCCAGTAGTCTTAGCGGGAGGGGACCCTACAATGAGCAGTTCTTC.